This T cell receptor (beta chain) stems from a study of blood T cells in healthy people across ages. Overall study results and limits: Percentage of naive T cells showed a strong correlation with TCR beta diversity. Greater diversity and more naive CD4+ cells were seen in long-lived donors than in aged donors. PBMCs were not sorted, which prevented a conclusive comparison of naive versus antigen-experienced cells.

The CDR3 has 14 residues. Trimming took 5 bases from V and 6 from J, leaving 14 bases between them. Germline values: CDR1 SGHTA, CDR2 FQGNSA. A second PCR, run for roughly 7 to 12 cycles, used a sample-barcoded 5' primer plus a J-beta primer mix. Carrying 12 random nucleotides, a template-switch adaptor labeled each individual cDNA molecule. Using its own MiXCR run on the 5' RACE reads, TCRdb lists one record per CDR3 protein. The sample includes over 1,200,000 distinct CDR3 sequences, roughly 59% of them seen just once. There are a few counts of this clonotype. Its antigen is unidentified. This chain links TRBV7-2 with TRBJ2-1; maybe TRBD2 (5 bases). This TCR was sampled from a man younger than 35 in good health. Sequencing used blood. CDR3 amino acids: CASSPPTSINEQFF. CDR3 coding DNA: TGTGCCAGCAGCCCACCTACTAGTATCAATGAGCAGTTCTTC. The full variable domain, rest sourced from reference TRBV7-2 and TRBJ2-1, is GAGVSQSPSNKVTEKGKDVELRCDPISGHTALYWYRQSLGQGLEFLIYFQGNSAPDKSGLPSDRFSAERTGGSVSTLTIQRTQQEDSAVYLCASSPPTSINEQFFGPGTRLTVL.